This T cell receptor (beta chain) was observed in a study of CD8 T cells in Susac syndrome. General study results and limits: The study conceded that its TCR sequencing and HLA analysis involved relatively few individuals.

RNA in amounts of about 0.5 to 1 ug was reverse transcribed with random hexamers. Amplification of TCR beta CDR3 was carried out by immunoSEQ multiplex PCR, which covered 54 Vbeta and 13 Jbeta segments. From the immunoSEQ multiplex PCR reads, TCRdb called clonotypes with MiXCR, one entry per CDR3 protein. The sample gives about 440,000 distinct CDR3 sequences, more than 70% of which show up once; about 0.12% is in the top ten. CDR3 length: 14 amino acids. Germline trimming cut 3 bases from V and 8 bases from J; bases unmatched to any gene: 7. Germline-derived CDR1 and CDR2 are DFQATT and SNEGSKA (reference sequence). Comment on this clonotype: What it recognizes is unknown.

This chain connects TRBV20-1 to TRBJ1-6, with TRBD1 matching 7 bases. Sequenced: CD8+ T cells from PBMCs. The clonotype comes from a human donor with multiple sclerosis. The CDR3 DNA is TGCAGTGCTAGCCAGGGGGGCGATTATTCACCCCTCCACTTT. Translated: CSASQGGDYSPLHF.